This T cell receptor (beta chain) was captured by sequencing in a study of T cell responses to AZD1222 COVID-19 vaccine. Notes on the study in general: Clonal diversity may have been underestimated, and the donors were mostly white British, with more females than males.

A few counts support this clone. The antigen remains undetermined. Some clones are missing from TCRdb's copy, which holds only in-frame ones; the method was immunoSEQ multiplex PCR. The table shows more than 250,000 clones, with approximately 93% occurring only once. The sequencing used peripheral blood, collected on day 0 of AZD1222 vaccination. The TCR originated in an adult in good health.

CDR3 amino acids: CASSLVWGVCNQPQHF. As DNA, the CDR3 is TGTGCCAGCAGCTTAGTTTGGGGGGTGTGCAATCAGCCCCAGCATTTT. The chain is built from TRBV11-3 and TRBJ1-5; tentatively, D is TRBD1 (5 bases). V dropped 1 base and J dropped 2 bases, with 12 bases sitting between them. The CDR3 has 16 residues. CDR1 is SGHNT and CDR2 is YENEEA in the germline V gene.